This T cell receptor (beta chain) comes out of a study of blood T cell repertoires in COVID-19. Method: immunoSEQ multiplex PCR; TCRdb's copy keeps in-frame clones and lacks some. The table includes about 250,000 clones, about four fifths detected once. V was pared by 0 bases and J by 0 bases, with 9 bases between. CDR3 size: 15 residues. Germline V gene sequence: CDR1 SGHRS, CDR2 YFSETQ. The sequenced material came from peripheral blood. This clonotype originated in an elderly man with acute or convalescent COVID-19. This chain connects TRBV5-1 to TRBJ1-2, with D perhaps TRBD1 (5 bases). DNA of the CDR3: TGCGCCAGCAGCTTGGTTTCAGGGACTAACTATGGCTACACCTTC. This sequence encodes CASSLVSGTNYGYTF.